This record looks at one T cell receptor beta chain sequence and its context. Its matching antigen is unknown. Measured with immunoSEQ multiplex PCR; TCRdb has only the in-frame clones, and not every one. The table shows approximately 59,000 clones, with approximately 80% occurring only once. The source of the sample is a study of OX40 agonist ivuxolimab in advanced cancers. Study outcomes and limitations: Low normalized T-cell clonal expansion was additionally recorded for some nonresponders.

V shed 0 bases, J shed 3 bases, and the junction held 4 bases outside the gene matches. The CDR3 runs 14 residues. CDR1 and CDR2 (germline): GTSNPN, SVGIG (reference sequence). The chain employs TRBV30 and TRBJ2-7; 8 bases line up with TRBD2. The sample was CD4+ or CD8+ T cells sorted from blood, taken in a trial of the OX40 agonist ivuxolimab. This sequence originates from an adult with an advanced solid tumor such as melanoma, head and neck, liver or kidney cancer. DNA for the CDR3: TGTGCCTGGAGTGTAAATAGCGGGGTCTACGAGCAGTACTTC. Translating it yields CAWSVNSGVYEQYF.